The 19 T cell receptor beta chains below come from one sample, sequenced in a study of blood T cell repertoires in COVID-19. Data came from immunoSEQ multiplex PCR; TCRdb stores just in-frame clones and leaves some out. Counted here are about 350,000 clones, about nine tenths occurring once; the ten biggest clones make up about 7%. The specimen was peripheral blood. Receptors originate from a woman in her 70s with COVID-19, enrolled during active disease.

This clone was seen only a few times. Additional DNA sequences in this sample encode the identical CDR3. The V call is TRBV9, the J call TRBJ1-1; no clear D. The CDR3 has 13 amino acids. CDR1 and CDR2 from the germline V gene are SGDLS and YYNGEE. V lost 0 bases, J lost 5 bases, and 8 bases lay in between. CDR3 DNA: TGTGCCAGCAGCGTAGCTACGGGGACTGAAGCTTTCTTT. Translation: CASSVATGTEAFF.

The chain carries TRBV28 and TRBJ1-5; maybe TRBD1 (6 bases). V lost 3 bases, J lost 5 bases, and 17 bases lay in between. The CDR3 runs 16 residues. CDR1 and CDR2 (germline): MDHEN, SYDVKM. The CDR3 spells CASSFHGGGADQPQHF. The CDR3 DNA sequence: TGTGCCAGCAGTTTTCATGGAGGGGGGGCGGATCAGCCCCAGCATTTT. Full variable domain (rest looked up from reference TRBV28 and TRBJ1-5): DVKVTQSSRYLVKRTGEKVFLECVQDMDHENMFWYRQDPGLGLRLIYFSYDVKMKEKGDIPEGYSVSREKKERFSLILESASTNQTSMYLCASSFHGGGADQPQHFGDGTRLSIL.

The V and J genes are TRBV10-3 and TRBJ1-4; D possibly corresponds to TRBD1 (6 bases). The CDR3 runs 14 residues. Trimming shortened V by 10 bases and J by 7 bases, and 19 bases separated the two germline ends. Germline V gives CDR1 ENHRY, CDR2 SYGVKD. CDR3: CATNPGTQVEKLFF. As DNA, the CDR3 is TGTGCCACAAACCCCGGGACACAGGTTGAAAAACTGTTTTTT.

This clone was counted a few times. The chain links TRBV28 to TRBJ1-5; D unclear. The CDR3 extends over 17 amino acids. The germline gives CDR1 MDHEN, CDR2 SYDVKM. Trimming shortened V by 2 bases and J by 2 bases, and 16 bases separated the two germline ends. The CDR3, as DNA: TGTGCCAGCAGTTTAGCCCCTTTTGGCGGGCGCAATCAGCCCCAGCATTTT. It yields the protein CASSLAPFGGRNQPQHF.

The gene calls are TRBV5-1 and TRBJ1-5, with D possibly matching TRBD1 (6 bases). With 4 bases removed from V and 4 bases from J, the gap between germline ends came to 9 bases. From germline, CDR1 is SGHRS and CDR2 YFSETQ. The CDR3 runs to 13 residues. The CDR3 protein is CASSPDSNQPQHF. The DNA of the CDR3 is TGCGCCAGCAGCCCGGACAGTAATCAGCCCCAGCATTTT.

The chain uses TRBV4-3 and TRBJ1-2, with D perhaps TRBD1 (5 bases). CDR1 LGHNA and CDR2 YSLEER come from the germline V gene. Trimming pared 1 base from V and 7 bases from J, leaving 16 bases between. The CDR3 loop spans 15 amino acids. The CDR3 is CASSQATGPGLGYTF. For the CDR3, the DNA is TGCGCCAGCAGCCAAGCCACCGGCCCAGGGCTTGGCTACACCTTC.

The chain links TRBV29-1 to TRBJ2-2; the match to TRBD1 covers 8 bases. Germline V gene sequence: CDR1 SQVTM, CDR2 ANQGSEA. This CDR3 is 14 amino acids long. Unmatched junction bases numbered 6, after V lost 5 bases and J lost 4 bases. The CDR3, as DNA: TGCAGCGTTACACTAGGACAGGGCACCGGGGAGCTGTTTTTT. It translates to CSVTLGQGTGELFF.

V gene TRBV12-3 or TRBV12-4 combines with J gene TRBJ1-2; D is possibly TRBD1 (6 bases). V dropped 5 bases and J dropped 8 bases, with 12 bases sitting between them. This CDR3 is 12 amino acids long. The CDR3 sequence: CASSHNRAGYTF. The CDR3 DNA sequence: TGTGCCAGCAGTCATAACAGGGCCGGCTACACCTTC.

The chain carries TRBV7-3 and TRBJ2-3, with a possible D match to TRBD2 (6 bases). Per the germline V gene, CDR1 is SGHTA and CDR2 is FQGTGA. Trimming took 5 bases from V and 0 from J, leaving 9 bases between them. The CDR3 runs 14 residues. In nucleotides, the CDR3 is TGTGCCAGCAGCCCCGGGACTAGCACAGATACGCAGTATTTT. It is translated as CASSPGTSTDTQYF.

The table lists this clone with a count of one. The rearrangement uses TRBV2 and TRBJ2-7; D uncertain. This CDR3 has 11 amino acids. Trimming pared 2 bases from V and 9 bases from J, leaving 8 bases between. Germline CDR1 SNHLY, CDR2 FYNNEI. The CDR3 region is CASSESAGQYF. CDR3 nucleotides: TGTGCCAGCAGTGAATCGGCAGGGCAGTACTTC.

The chain links TRBV10-3 to TRBJ2-1; 8 nucleotides align to TRBD1. The V segment lost 2 bases and the J segment 2 bases; nucleotides outside the gene matches: 8. The CDR3 has 17 amino acids. Looked up from germline, CDR1 is ENHRY and CDR2 is SYGVKD. The CDR3 sequence is CAISEEGGRGPYNEQFF. For the CDR3, the DNA is TGTGCCATCAGTGAGGAGGGCGGCAGGGGGCCCTACAATGAGCAGTTCTTC.

The J gene is TRBJ2-6, the V gene TRBV7-7, with TRBD2 matching 8 bases. J lost 2 bases, V lost 5 bases, and 5 bases had no gene match. This CDR3 is 16 amino acids long. CDR1 is SSHAT and CDR2 is FNYEAQ in the germline V gene (reference sequence). The CDR3 spells CASSRGGTPGANVLTF. The CDR3 nucleotides read TGTGCCAGCAGCCGGGGGGGGACCCCTGGGGCCAACGTCCTGACTTTC.

The chain carries TRBV13 and TRBJ1-1; the match to TRBD1 covers 7 bases. V shed 5 bases, J shed 3 bases, and the junction held 12 bases outside the gene matches. This CDR3 contains 16 residues. CDR1 is PRHDT and CDR2 is FYEKMQ in the germline V gene (reference sequence). CDR3 in amino acids: CASSPTGSAKYTEAFF. Here the CDR3 DNA reads TGTGCCAGCAGCCCGACAGGGAGTGCGAAGTACACTGAAGCTTTCTTT.

The genes are TRBV5-1 and TRBJ1-5; TRBD1 agrees at 7 bases. The CDR3 consists of 15 residues. The germline V gene has CDR1 SGHRS and CDR2 YFSETQ. Germline trimming cut 0 bases from V and 4 bases from J; bases unmatched to any gene: 4. The CDR3 coding sequence is TGCGCCAGCAGCTTGGAAGGGGGCCAAAATCAGCCCCAGCATTTT. It codes for CASSLEGGQNQPQHF.

The chain recombines TRBV5-1 with TRBJ2-2; TRBD2 aligns across 9 bases. Trimming at V came to 7 bases and at J to 4 bases, leaving 5 bases not matched to a gene. From germline, CDR1 is SGHRS and CDR2 YFSETQ. The CDR3 consists of 14 residues. The CDR3 bases are TGCGCCAGCGTGGCGGGGGGGCCCACCGGGGAGCTGTTTTTT. It translates to CASVAGGPTGELFF.

This rearrangement joins TRBV30 to TRBJ2-7; 9 nucleotides agree with TRBD2. The CDR3 covers 14 residues. V lost 2 bases, J lost 3 bases, and 5 bases stayed unmatched. Germline lookup yields CDR1 GTSNPN and CDR2 SVGIG (reference sequence). For the CDR3, the DNA is TGTGCCTGGAGTACCAGCGGGGGGCGCTACGAGCAGTACTTC. Its translation: CAWSTSGGRYEQYF.

The chain has TRBV5-6 and TRBJ1-1; D is undetermined. This CDR3 region has 14 residues. From germline, CDR1 is SGHDT and CDR2 YYEEEE. Trimming removed 0 bases from V and 5 bases from J, with 11 bases in between. This CDR3 reads CASSLAGVPTEAFF. As DNA, the CDR3 is TGTGCCAGCAGCTTGGCCGGGGTCCCAACTGAAGCTTTCTTT.

The chain has TRBV19 and TRBJ1-6; D not resolved. Per the germline V gene, CDR1 is LNHDA and CDR2 is SQIVND (reference sequence). This CDR3 has 12 residues. The CDR3 is CAPVILAFPLHF. The CDR3 coding sequence is TGTGCTCCAGTAATTTTAGCCTTTCCCCTCCACTTT.

The chain couples TRBV15 to TRBJ2-7; D possibly corresponds to TRBD2 (5 bases). Trimming took off 0 bases at V and 4 bases at J, with 10 bases between the two ends. This CDR3 has 14 residues. The germline V gene encodes CDR1 LNHNV and CDR2 YYDKDF (reference sequence). For the CDR3, the DNA is TGTGCCACCAGCAGAGAGGGAGTGGGATACGAGCAGTACTTC. Amino acid sequence: CATSREGVGYEQYF.